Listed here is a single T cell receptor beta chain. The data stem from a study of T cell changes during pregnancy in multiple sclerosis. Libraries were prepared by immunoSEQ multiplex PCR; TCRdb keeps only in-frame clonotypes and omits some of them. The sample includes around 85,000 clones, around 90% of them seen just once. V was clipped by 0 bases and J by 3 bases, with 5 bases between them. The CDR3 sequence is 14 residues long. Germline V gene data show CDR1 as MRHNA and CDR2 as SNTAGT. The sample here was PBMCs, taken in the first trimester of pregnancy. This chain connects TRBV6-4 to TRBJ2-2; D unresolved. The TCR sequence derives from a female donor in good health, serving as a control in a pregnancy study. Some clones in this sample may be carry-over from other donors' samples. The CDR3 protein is CASSDSTHTGELFF. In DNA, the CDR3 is TGTGCCAGCAGTGACTCGACTCACACCGGGGAGCTGTTTTTT.